One sample yielded the 11 T cell receptor beta chains listed below, sequenced in a study of OX40 agonist ivuxolimab in advanced cancers. Produced via immunoSEQ multiplex PCR; TCRdb's table is partial and in-frame only. The sample yields some 74,000 clones, about 85% seen once. Sample: CD4+ or CD8+ T cells sorted from blood, taken in a trial of the OX40 agonist ivuxolimab. The receptors were sampled from an adult with an advanced solid tumor such as melanoma, head and neck, liver or kidney cancer.

J is TRBJ2-7 and V is TRBV11-3; the D gene is possibly TRBD2 (5 bases). Looked up from germline, CDR1 is SGHNT and CDR2 is YENEEA. This CDR3 spans 15 amino acids. The V end lost 4 bases, the J end lost 0 bases, and 13 bases lay between the germline ends. The DNA for the CDR3 is TGTGCCAGCAGCTGGAGCGGATCCAGCTCCTACGAGCAGTACTTC. Translating gives CASSWSGSSSYEQYF.

This clone was counted only a few times. Other DNA sequences in this sample translate to the same CDR3. V usage is TRBV4-2 and J usage is TRBJ2-2, with 12 bases identical to TRBD2. The trim removed 3 bases at V and 3 bases at J, leaving 2 bases unmatched. Germline values: CDR1 LGHNA, CDR2 YNFKEQ. The CDR3 consists of 16 residues. The CDR3 DNA reads TGTGCCAGCAGCCAGCTAGCGGGAGGGTACACCGGGGAGCTGTTTTTT. This gives the protein CASSQLAGGYTGELFF.

The V call is TRBV27, the J call TRBJ2-1, with D perhaps TRBD2 (5 bases). The CDR3 extends over 14 amino acids. Germline assignment: CDR1 MNHEY and CDR2 SMNVEV (reference sequence). Between the trimmed V and J ends, which lost 6 bases and 1 base, there was a span of 10 bases. The CDR3 is CASRASGSYNEQFF. As DNA, the CDR3 is TGTGCCAGCAGAGCCTCGGGGTCCTACAATGAGCAGTTCTTC.

The chain combines TRBV5-1 with TRBJ2-7, with D perhaps TRBD1 or TRBD2 (6 bases each). The ends were cut back, 0 bases at V and 5 bases at J, with 15 bases in the middle. Per the germline V gene, CDR1 is SGHRS and CDR2 is YFSETQ. The CDR3 covers 15 residues. As DNA, the CDR3 is TGCGCCAGCAGCTTGGCCGGGTGGGGGGCAAACGAGCAGTACTTC. Translating it yields CASSLAGWGANEQYF.

The rearrangement links TRBV7-3 to TRBJ2-1; TRBD1 matches at 8 bases. There are 16 residues in the CDR3. The ends lost 0 bases at V and 1 base at J; junction bases unmatched: 2. The germline V gene has CDR1 SGHTA and CDR2 FQGTGA. DNA for the CDR3: TGTGCCAGCAGCTTAACGACAGGGGTATCCTACAATGAGCAGTTCTTC. As protein: CASSLTTGVSYNEQFF.

The chain joins TRBV7-9 to TRBJ1-1; D not resolved. Trimming shortened V by 5 bases and J by 8 bases, and 15 bases separated the two germline ends. This CDR3 is built from 13 residues. Per the germline V gene, CDR1 is SEHNR and CDR2 is FQNEAQ (reference sequence). CDR3 residues: CASSKEAQGEAFF. DNA of the CDR3: TGTGCCAGCAGCAAGGAGGCCCAAGGGGAAGCTTTCTTT.

J is TRBJ2-5 and V is TRBV9; 14 nucleotides line up with TRBD2. V lost 3 bases, J lost 4 bases, and 2 bases stayed unmatched. CDR1 and CDR2 from the germline V gene are SGDLS and YYNGEE. The CDR3 totals 15 residues. The CDR3 DNA follows: TGTGCCAGCAGCGAGACTAGCGGGGGGGCAGAGACCCAGTACTTC. Protein sequence: CASSETSGGAETQYF.

The V call is TRBV19, the J call TRBJ2-3; D is perhaps TRBD2 (5 bases). Deletions cut 3 bases from V and 6 bases from J, with 13 bases between. Germline V gene data show CDR1 as LNHDA and CDR2 as SQIVND (reference sequence). The CDR3 is made up of 14 amino acids. CDR3 region: CASSMQSSWDTQYF. CDR3 DNA sequence: TGTGCCAGTAGTATGCAGTCTAGCTGGGATACGCAGTATTTT.

The V gene is TRBV28, the J gene TRBJ1-2, with 7 bases identical to TRBD1. The CDR3 spans 12 residues. CDR1 is MDHEN and CDR2 is SYDVKM in the germline V gene. V dropped 6 bases and J dropped 7; count of bases not matched to a gene: 5. The CDR3 reads CASSIQGLGYTF. DNA for the CDR3: TGTGCCAGCAGCATACAGGGGCTTGGCTACACCTTC.

The chain has TRBV4-2 and TRBJ2-1; 15 bases match TRBD2. In germline, CDR1 is LGHNA, CDR2 YNFKEQ. V lost 3 bases and J lost 4; bases outside the gene matches: 4. The CDR3 length is 17 residues. The CDR3 DNA follows: TGTGCCAGCAGCCACGGGACTAGCGGGGGGCGGTACAATGAGCAGTTCTTC. Amino acids: CASSHGTSGGRYNEQFF.

The chain carries TRBV5-4 and TRBJ2-3, with unresolved D. Germline V gives CDR1 SGHNT, CDR2 YYREEE (reference sequence). V gave up 2 bases and J gave up 9 bases, with 16 bases separating them. The CDR3 length is 14 residues. The CDR3, as DNA: TGTGCCAGCAGCTTCGGCTCAGACTTGAAAACGCAGTATTTT. Protein sequence: CASSFGSDLKTQYF.